This is a list of T cell receptor beta chains from one sample in a study of OX40 agonist ivuxolimab in advanced cancers. Clones were read by immunoSEQ multiplex PCR, and TCRdb kept only the in-frame ones, dropping some. The repertoire holds fewer than 95,000 clones, with roughly 85% as singletons. The sequencing used CD4+ or CD8+ T cells sorted from blood, collected in a trial of the OX40 agonist ivuxolimab. Every receptor here comes from an adult with an advanced solid tumor such as melanoma, head and neck, liver or kidney cancer. The CDR3 runs from the conserved cysteine through the conserved F or W. A D gene is named only where the DNA matches it firmly. Clone size is given for some rows only: seen once, a few or many times, or a class if the clone is expanded.

>TRBJ2-3|NA|NA|TRBV27
TGTGCCAGCACCCAGGGAATGACAGATACGCAGTATTTT
CASTQGMTDTQYF
>TRBJ2-5|TRBD2|NA|TRBV7-2
TGTGCCAGCAGCTCCTGGACTAGCGGGGGGACCCAAGAGACCCAGTACTTC
CASSSWTSGGTQETQYF
>TRBJ2-5|NA|NA|TRBV5-4
TGTGCCAGCAGCTTCGGAGGGGTCATGCAAGAGACTCAGTACTTC
CASSFGGVMQETQYF
>TRBJ2-2|NA|NA|TRBV6-4
TGTGCCAGCAGTCGTGTCTGGGGCAGCGGGGAGCTGTTTTTT
CASSRVWGSGELFF
>TRBJ1-6|NA|NA|TRBV11-1
TGTGCCAGCAGCCTACGGGGGGAATCCTATAATTCACCCCTCCACTTT
CASSLRGESYNSPLHF
>TRBJ1-2|TRBD1|NA|TRBV7-2
TGTGCCAGCAGCCGTACGACAGGGGACTATGGCTACACCTTC
CASSRTTGDYGYTF
>TRBJ1-6|TRBD1|NA|TRBV7-2
TGTGCCAGCAGCCGGGGGGACAGGCCGCCGGTCCACTTT
CASSRGDRPPVHF
>TRBJ1-1|NA|once|TRBV2
TGTGCCAGCAGTAACCAGGGGAATCCTGAAGCTTTCTTT
CASSNQGNPEAFF
>TRBJ1-2|NA|NA|TRBV27
TGTGCCAGCAGTCCCCTTGGCGTGTCAGGGGTCGGCTATGGCTACACCTTC
CASSPLGVSGVGYGYTF
>TRBJ1-1|NA|NA|TRBV9
TGTGCCAGCAGCTTAGTAAGGGGTGAAGCTTTCTTT
CASSLVRGEAFF
>TRBJ2-7|NA|NA|TRBV7-8
TGTGCCAGCAGCTTTTCCCGGGACTCCTACGAGCAGTACTTC
CASSFSRDSYEQYF
>TRBJ1-5|TRBD1|NA|TRBV6-4
TGTGCCAGCAGCAAGGACAGGGATAATCAGCCCCAGCATTTT
CASSKDRDNQPQHF
>TRBJ1-2|NA|NA|TRBV5-4
TGTGCCAGCAGCTTGGAAGGGATACAGGGCTACACCTTC
CASSLEGIQGYTF
>TRBJ2-7|TRBD1|NA|TRBV27
TGTGCCAGCAAACTGGGACAGGGGGCCTACGAGCAGTACTTC
CASKLGQGAYEQYF
>TRBJ1-2|TRBD1|NA|TRBV6-5
TGTGCCAGCAGAGAGACGGGACAGGGCCACGGCTACACCTTC
CASRETGQGHGYTF
>TRBJ1-6|TRBD1|NA|TRBV6-5
TGTGCCAGCAGCCGGACAGGCTATAATTCACCCCTCCACTTT
CASSRTGYNSPLHF
>TRBJ1-1|TRBD1|NA|TRBV18
TGTGCCAGCTCACAAACAGGGGGCACTGAAGCTTTCTTT
CASSQTGGTEAFF
>TRBJ2-4|NA|NA|TRBV6-1
TGTGCCAGCAGTGTGGTCAGGGAAAACATTCAGTACTTC
CASSVVRENIQYF
>TRBJ2-3|NA|NA|TRBV5-1
TGCGCCAGCAGCTTGGAAGGACCCCTGAGGGATACGCAGTATTTT
CASSLEGPLRDTQYF
>TRBJ2-5|NA|NA|TRBV6-1
TGTGCCAGCAGTGAATTTCAATCAAATCTCCCCGGGACCCAGTACTTC
CASSEFQSNLPGTQYF
>TRBJ2-7|NA|few|TRBV11-2
TGTGCCAGCAGCCGCTGGACGACCCTGGGGGGTTACGAGCAGTACTTC
CASSRWTTLGGYEQYF
>TRBJ1-4|NA|NA|TRBV18
TGTGCCAGCTCCCGGGGGGCTAATGAAAAACTGTTTTTT
CASSRGANEKLFF
>TRBJ1-1|NA|NA|TRBV5-1
TGCGCCAGCAGCTTGGGACCCCAGAACACTGAAGCTTTCTTT
CASSLGPQNTEAFF
>TRBJ2-3|NA|NA|TRBV28
TGTGCCAGCGGAGGGGCCTCGGACCCTAGCACAGATACGCAGTATTTT
CASGGASDPSTDTQYF